Detailed here is one T cell receptor (beta chain). The antigen remains undetermined. The data belong to a study of cytomegalovirus exposure and HLA in healthy donors. Overall study findings and caveats: With high specificity and sensitivity, the classifier reportedly diagnosed cytomegalovirus status. A missense DCLRE1C variant was associated with V- and J-gene trimming of TCR beta chains in a later analysis, and an independent cohort replicated the association. Three CMV-associated chains proved CMV antigen-specific in vitro. The likely explanation for a cluster of highly shared sequence variants was sequencing artifact.

The PCR used 60 Vbeta and 13 Jbeta primers. TCRdb keeps only in-frame clones here, not all; method: immunoSEQ multiplex PCR. The table has tens of thousands of clones, 70% to 80% seen once. With 5 bases clipped from V and 6 bases from J, the junction kept 5 bases outside the gene matches. Germline V gene sequence: CDR1 MNHEY, CDR2 SMNVEV (reference sequence). The CDR3 runs to 15 residues. The rearrangement joins TRBV27 to TRBJ2-2; 11 positions agree with TRBD2. This sequence was found in a man aged 25 to 40 in good health and CMV-seronegative. The sequenced sample consisted of PBMCs. CDR3 residues: CASSTLAGVAGELFF. The CDR3, as DNA: TGTGCCAGCAGTACACTAGCGGGAGTTGCCGGGGAGCTGTTTTTT.